Below, one TCR beta chain is given with its context. The entry originates in a study of blood T cell repertoires in COVID-19. The data were produced by immunoSEQ multiplex PCR, yet TCRdb's version contains in-frame clones alone and is incomplete. The table shows about 150,000 clones, with 89% occurring only once. This clonotype was sampled from a man between 60 and 75 years old with acute or convalescent COVID-19. Sequenced input: peripheral blood.

In nucleotides, the CDR3 is TGCGCCAGCAGCCTGGGACAGGACAGGGGCGAAAAACTGTTTTTT. Amino acid sequence: CASSLGQDRGEKLFF. The V and J genes are TRBV5-1 and TRBJ1-4; 9 nucleotides match TRBD1. Trimming removed 4 bases from V and 8 bases from J; junction bases left unmatched: 9. The length of the CDR3 is 15 residues. CDR1 and CDR2 from the germline V gene are SGHRS and YFSETQ.